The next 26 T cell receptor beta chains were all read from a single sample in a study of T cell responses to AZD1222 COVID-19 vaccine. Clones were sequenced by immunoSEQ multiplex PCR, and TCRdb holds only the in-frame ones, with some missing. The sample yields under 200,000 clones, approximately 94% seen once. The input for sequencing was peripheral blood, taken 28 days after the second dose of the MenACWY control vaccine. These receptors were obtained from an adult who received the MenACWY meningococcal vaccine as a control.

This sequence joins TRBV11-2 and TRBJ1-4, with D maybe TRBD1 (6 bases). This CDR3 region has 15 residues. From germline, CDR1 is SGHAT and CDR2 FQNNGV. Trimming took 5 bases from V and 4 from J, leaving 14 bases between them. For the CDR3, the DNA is TGTGCCAGCAGCCGGACTCCAGGGGATAATGAAAAACTGTTTTTT. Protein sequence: CASSRTPGDNEKLFF.

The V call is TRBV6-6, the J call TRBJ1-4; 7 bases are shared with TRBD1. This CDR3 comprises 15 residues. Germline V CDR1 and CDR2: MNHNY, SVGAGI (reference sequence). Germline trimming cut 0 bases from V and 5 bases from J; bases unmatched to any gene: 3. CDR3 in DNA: TGTGCCAGCAGTTACTCTGGGACAGAAAATGAAAAACTGTTTTTT. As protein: CASSYSGTENEKLFF.

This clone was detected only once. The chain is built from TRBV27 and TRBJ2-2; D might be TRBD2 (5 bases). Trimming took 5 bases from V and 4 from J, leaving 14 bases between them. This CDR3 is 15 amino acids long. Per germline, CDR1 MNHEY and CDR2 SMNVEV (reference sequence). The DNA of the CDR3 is TGTGCCAGCAGTATAGCGCGGACCATCACCGGGGAGCTGTTTTTT. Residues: CASSIARTITGELFF.

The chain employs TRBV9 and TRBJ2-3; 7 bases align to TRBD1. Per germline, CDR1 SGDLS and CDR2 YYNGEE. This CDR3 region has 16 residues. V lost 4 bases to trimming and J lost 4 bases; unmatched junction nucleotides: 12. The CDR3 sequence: CASSSTTGTSADTQYF. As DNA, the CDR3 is TGTGCCAGCAGCTCAACGACAGGGACGAGCGCAGATACGCAGTATTTT.

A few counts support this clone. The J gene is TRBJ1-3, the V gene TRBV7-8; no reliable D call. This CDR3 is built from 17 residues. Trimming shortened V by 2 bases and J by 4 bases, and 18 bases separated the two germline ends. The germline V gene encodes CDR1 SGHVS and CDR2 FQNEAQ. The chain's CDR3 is CASSLTLFESAGNTIYF. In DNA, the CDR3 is TGTGCCAGCAGCTTAACGTTATTTGAGTCGGCGGGAAACACCATATATTTT.

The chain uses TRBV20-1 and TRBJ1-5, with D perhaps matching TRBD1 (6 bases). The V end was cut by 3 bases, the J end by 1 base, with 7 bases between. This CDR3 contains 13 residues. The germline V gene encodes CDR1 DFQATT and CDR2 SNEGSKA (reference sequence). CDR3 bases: TGCAGTGCTAGTGGGACAAGCAATCAGCCCCAGCATTTT. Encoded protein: CSASGTSNQPQHF.

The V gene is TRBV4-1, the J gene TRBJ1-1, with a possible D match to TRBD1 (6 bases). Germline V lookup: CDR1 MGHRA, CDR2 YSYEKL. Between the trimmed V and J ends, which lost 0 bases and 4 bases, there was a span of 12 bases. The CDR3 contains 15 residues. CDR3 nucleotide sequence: TGCGCCAGCAGCCAAGATTGGGGGGCTCTCACTGAAGCTTTCTTT. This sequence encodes CASSQDWGALTEAFF.

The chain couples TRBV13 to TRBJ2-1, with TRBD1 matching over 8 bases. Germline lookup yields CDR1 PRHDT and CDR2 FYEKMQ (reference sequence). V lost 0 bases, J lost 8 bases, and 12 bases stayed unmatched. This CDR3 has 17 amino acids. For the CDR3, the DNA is TGTGCCAGCAGCTTAGGGCCCGGGACAGGCCATTGGGATGAGCAGTTCTTC. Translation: CASSLGPGTGHWDEQFF.

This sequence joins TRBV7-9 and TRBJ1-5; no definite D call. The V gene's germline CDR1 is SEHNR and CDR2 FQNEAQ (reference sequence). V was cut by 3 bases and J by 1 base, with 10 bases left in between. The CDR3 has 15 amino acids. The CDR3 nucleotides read TGTGCCAGCAGCTTGTCGGGTTGGAGCAATCAGCCCCAGCATTTT. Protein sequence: CASSLSGWSNQPQHF. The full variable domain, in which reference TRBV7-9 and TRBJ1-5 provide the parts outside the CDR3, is DTGVSQNPRHKITKRGQNVTFRCDPISEHNRLYWYRQTLGQGPEFLTYFQNEAQLEKSRLLSDRFSAERPKGSFSTLEIQRTEQGDSAMYLCASSLSGWSNQPQHFGDGTRLSIL.

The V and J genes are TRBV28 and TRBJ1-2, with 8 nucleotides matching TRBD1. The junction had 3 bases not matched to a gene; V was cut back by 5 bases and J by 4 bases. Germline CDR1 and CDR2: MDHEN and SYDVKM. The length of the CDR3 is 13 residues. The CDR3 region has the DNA TGTGCCAGCAGTCCGGGACAGGTCTATGGCTACACCTTC. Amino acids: CASSPGQVYGYTF.

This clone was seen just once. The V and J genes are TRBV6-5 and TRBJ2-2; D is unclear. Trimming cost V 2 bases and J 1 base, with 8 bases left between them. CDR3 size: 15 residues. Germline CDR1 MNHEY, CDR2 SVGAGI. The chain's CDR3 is CASSYETLNTGELFF. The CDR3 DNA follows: TGTGCCAGCAGTTACGAGACACTGAACACCGGGGAGCTGTTTTTT.

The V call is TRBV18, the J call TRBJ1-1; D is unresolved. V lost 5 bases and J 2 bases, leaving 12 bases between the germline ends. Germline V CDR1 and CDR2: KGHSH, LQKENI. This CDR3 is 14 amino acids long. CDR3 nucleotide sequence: TGTGCCAGCTCAATCAGGCAGGACAACACTGAAGCTTTCTTT. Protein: CASSIRQDNTEAFF.

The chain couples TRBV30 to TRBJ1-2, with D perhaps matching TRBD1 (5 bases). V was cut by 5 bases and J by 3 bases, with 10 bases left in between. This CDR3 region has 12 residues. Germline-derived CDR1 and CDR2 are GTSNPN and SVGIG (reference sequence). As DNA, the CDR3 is TGTGCCTGGGCGACAGATTACTATGGCTACACCTTC. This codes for CAWATDYYGYTF.

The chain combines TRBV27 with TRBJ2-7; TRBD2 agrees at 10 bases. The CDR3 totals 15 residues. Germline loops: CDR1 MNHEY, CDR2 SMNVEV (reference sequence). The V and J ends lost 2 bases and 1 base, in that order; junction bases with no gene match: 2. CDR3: CASSLLTSGSYEQYF. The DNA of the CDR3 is TGTGCCAGCAGTTTACTGACTAGCGGGTCCTACGAGCAGTACTTC.

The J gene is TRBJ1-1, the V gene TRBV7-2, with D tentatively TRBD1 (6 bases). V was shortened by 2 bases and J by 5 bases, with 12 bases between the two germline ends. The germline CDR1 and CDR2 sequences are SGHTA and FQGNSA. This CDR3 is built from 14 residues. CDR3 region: CASSLQGMSTEAFF. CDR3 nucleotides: TGTGCCAGCAGCTTACAGGGGATGAGTACTGAAGCTTTCTTT.

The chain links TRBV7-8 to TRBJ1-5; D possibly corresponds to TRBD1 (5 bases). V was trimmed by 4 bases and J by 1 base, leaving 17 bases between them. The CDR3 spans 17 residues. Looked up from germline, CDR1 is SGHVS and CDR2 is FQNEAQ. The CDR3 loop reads CASSYGVGGVSNQPQHF. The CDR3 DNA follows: TGTGCCAGCAGCTACGGCGTCGGGGGGGTCAGCAATCAGCCCCAGCATTTT. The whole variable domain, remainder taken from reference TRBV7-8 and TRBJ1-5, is GAGVSQSPRYKVAKRGQDVALRCDPISGHVSLFWYQQALGQGPEFLTYFQNEAQLDKSGLPSDRFFAERPEGSVSTLKIQRTQQEDSAVYLCASSYGVGGVSNQPQHFGDGTRLSIL.

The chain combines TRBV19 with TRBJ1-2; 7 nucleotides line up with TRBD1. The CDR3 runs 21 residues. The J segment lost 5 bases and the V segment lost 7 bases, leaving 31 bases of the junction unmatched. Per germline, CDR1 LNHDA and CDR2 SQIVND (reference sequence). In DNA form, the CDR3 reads TGTGCCAGTACCTATAGCGGTTTGGGTGGACAGGTGACGATCTCTTGTTATGGCTACACCTTC. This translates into CASTYSGLGGQVTISCYGYTF.

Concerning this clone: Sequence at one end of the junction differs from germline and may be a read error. CDR3 residues: CASSLDFGSSDEQFF. The CDR3, as DNA: TGTGCTAGCAGCTTAGATTTCGGGAGTTCAGATGAGCAGTTCTTC. The rearrangement joins TRBV7-7 to TRBJ2-1; TRBD2 is a possible D gene (6 bases). The CDR3 has 15 residues. CDR1 is SSHAT and CDR2 is FNYEAQ in the germline V gene (reference sequence).

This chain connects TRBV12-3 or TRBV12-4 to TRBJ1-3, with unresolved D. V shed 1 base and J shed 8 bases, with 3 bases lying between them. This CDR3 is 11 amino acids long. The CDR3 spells CASSLGDTIYF. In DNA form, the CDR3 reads TGTGCCAGCAGTTTAGGGGACACCATATATTTT.

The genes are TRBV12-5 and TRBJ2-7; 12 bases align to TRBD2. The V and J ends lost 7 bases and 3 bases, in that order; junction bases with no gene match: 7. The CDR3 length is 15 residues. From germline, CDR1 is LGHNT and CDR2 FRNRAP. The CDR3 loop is CASAPRLAGDYEQYF. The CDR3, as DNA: TGTGCTAGTGCTCCGAGACTAGCGGGAGACTACGAGCAGTACTTC.

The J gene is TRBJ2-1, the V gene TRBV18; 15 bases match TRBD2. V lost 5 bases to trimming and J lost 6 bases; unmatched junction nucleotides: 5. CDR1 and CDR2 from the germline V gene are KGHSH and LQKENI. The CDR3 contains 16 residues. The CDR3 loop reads CASSGPGLAGGNEQFF. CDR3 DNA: TGTGCCAGCTCAGGACCGGGACTAGCGGGAGGCAATGAGCAGTTCTTC.

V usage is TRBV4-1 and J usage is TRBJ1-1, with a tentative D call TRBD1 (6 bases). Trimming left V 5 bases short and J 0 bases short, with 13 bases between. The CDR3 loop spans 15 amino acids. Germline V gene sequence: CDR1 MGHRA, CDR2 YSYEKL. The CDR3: CASSSAGGMNTEAFF. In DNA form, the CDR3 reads TGCGCCAGCAGCTCCGCCGGGGGCATGAACACTGAAGCTTTCTTT.

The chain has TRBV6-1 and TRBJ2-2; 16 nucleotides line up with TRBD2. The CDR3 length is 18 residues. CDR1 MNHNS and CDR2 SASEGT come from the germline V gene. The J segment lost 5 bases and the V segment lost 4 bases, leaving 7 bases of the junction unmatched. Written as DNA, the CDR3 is TGTGCCAGCAGTGCCTTGGGGGGACTAGCGGGAGGGACCGGGGAGCTGTTTTTT. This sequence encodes CASSALGGLAGGTGELFF.

The CDR3: CASRELNQNTEAFF. CDR3 nucleotide sequence: TGTGCCAGCCGGGAGTTGAACCAGAACACTGAAGCTTTCTTT. The V call is TRBV4-2, the J call TRBJ1-1, with D uncertain. This CDR3 contains 14 residues. Deletions cut 8 bases from V and 1 base from J, with 14 bases between. The V gene's germline CDR1 is LGHNA and CDR2 YNFKEQ.

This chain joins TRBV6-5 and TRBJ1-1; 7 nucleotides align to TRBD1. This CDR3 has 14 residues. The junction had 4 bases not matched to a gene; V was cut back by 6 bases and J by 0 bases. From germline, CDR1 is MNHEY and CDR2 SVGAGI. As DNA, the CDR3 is TGTGCCAGCAGACGGACAGGCCTGAACACTGAAGCTTTCTTT. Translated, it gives CASRRTGLNTEAFF.

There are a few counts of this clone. Written as DNA, the CDR3 is TGTGCCACCAGCAGAGATTCAGACAGCTTCCCGGTCTCTGGAAACACCATATATTTT. It translates to CATSRDSDSFPVSGNTIYF. The J gene is TRBJ1-3, the V gene TRBV15; D is possibly TRBD1 (5 bases). The germline V and J ends were trimmed by 0 bases and 0 bases, with 18 bases remaining between them. CDR1 and CDR2 from the germline V gene are LNHNV and YYDKDF (reference sequence). The CDR3 covers 19 residues.